Shown below are 10 T cell receptor beta chains from a single sample sequenced in a study of blood T cell repertoires in COVID-19. The assay was immunoSEQ multiplex PCR, and TCRdb's table has in-frame clones only and misses some. The sample has under 200,000 clones, about 83% seen once. The sequenced sample consisted of PBMCs or T cells enriched from blood (not recorded which). These receptors originate from a woman in her 30s who had been exposed to COVID-19.

This chain connects TRBV19 to TRBJ1-1; 7 bases are a match to TRBD1. Germline CDR1 and CDR2: LNHDA and SQIVND (reference sequence). Trimming cost V 10 bases and J 4 bases; bases outside gene matches: 12. The CDR3 contains 14 residues. The CDR3 protein is CATSRGGGFTEAFF. DNA for the CDR3: TGTGCCACCTCCCGAGGGGGCGGTTTCACTGAAGCTTTCTTT.

V usage is TRBV5-8 and J usage is TRBJ1-2, with D tentatively TRBD1 (6 bases). Looked up from germline, CDR1 is SGHTS and CDR2 is YDEGEE. Trimming cost V 3 bases and J 8 bases, with 14 bases left between them. The CDR3 runs to 13 residues. The CDR3 loop reads CASSSRRGKGYTF. CDR3 nucleotides: TGTGCCAGCAGCTCGCGCAGGGGAAAGGGCTACACCTTC.

This clone was counted a single time. The chain recombines TRBV3-1 (or the pseudogene TRBV3-2) with TRBJ2-1; possible D gene TRBD2, 5 bases. Germline CDR1 reads LGHDT; CDR2 reads YNNKEL (reference sequence). CDR3 length: 15 amino acids. The V gene lost 5 bases and the J gene lost 0 bases, with 11 bases spanning the gap. CDR3 sequence (DNA): TGTGCCAGCAGCGGGCGGGCTAGCTCCTACAATGAGCAGTTCTTC. This gives the protein CASSGRASSYNEQFF.

The gene calls are TRBV7-9 and TRBJ1-6; 10 bases line up with TRBD1. Germline V gene data show CDR1 as SEHNR and CDR2 as FQNEAQ (reference sequence). The CDR3 has 15 amino acids. V gave up 5 bases and J gave up 5 bases; unmatched junction bases: 3. In DNA, the CDR3 is TGTGCCAGCAGCACGGGGACAGGGGATAATTCACCCCTCCACTTT. Translated: CASSTGTGDNSPLHF. Variable domain in full (rest from reference TRBV7-9 and TRBJ1-6): DTGVSQNPRHKITKRGQNVTFRCDPISEHNRLYWYRQTLGQGPEFLTYFQNEAQLEKSRLLSDRFSAERPKGSFSTLEIQRTEQGDSAMYLCASSTGTGDNSPLHFGNGTRLTVT.

This clone was seen only a few times. The V gene is TRBV7-9, the J gene TRBJ1-1, with TRBD1 identical over 7 bases. This CDR3 spans 14 amino acids. Germline lookup yields CDR1 SEHNR and CDR2 FQNEAQ (reference sequence). With 5 bases clipped from V and 5 bases from J, the junction kept 8 bases outside the gene matches. CDR3 sequence (DNA): TGTGCCAGCAGCCCGACAGGGAAGGGAACTGAAGCTTTCTTT. Amino acids: CASSPTGKGTEAFF.

The chain links TRBV27 to TRBJ1-5; possible D gene TRBD1, 5 bases. CDR1 is MNHEY and CDR2 is SMNVEV in the germline V gene (reference sequence). V shed 9 bases and J shed 5 bases, with 17 bases lying between them. The length of the CDR3 is 14 residues. The CDR3 nucleotides are TGTGCCAGTAGGGGACGGGACTTTTATCAGCCCCAGCATTTT. Translating gives CASRGRDFYQPQHF.

The chain combines TRBV25-1 with TRBJ2-3; TRBD2 matches 13 bases. The germline gives CDR1 MGHDK, CDR2 SYGVNS. Germline trimming cut 2 bases from V and 4 bases from J; bases unmatched to any gene: 3. CDR3 size: 16 residues. In DNA form, the CDR3 reads TGTGCCAGCAGTGAAAAACTAGCGGGAGGGGCAGATACGCAGTATTTT. Protein product: CASSEKLAGGADTQYF.

The rearrangement uses TRBV29-1 and TRBJ1-1; 7 bases align to TRBD1. The CDR3 covers 13 residues. After removal of 6 bases from V and 2 bases from J, the junction contained 6 bases not matched to a gene. Per the germline V gene, CDR1 is SQVTM and CDR2 is ANQGSEA. The CDR3 region is CSVRQGKNTEAFF. The DNA for the CDR3 is TGCAGCGTAAGACAGGGAAAAAACACTGAAGCTTTCTTT.

The chain carries TRBV29-1 and TRBJ1-2, with D possibly TRBD1 on 5 matching bases. CDR1 and CDR2 (germline): SQVTM, ANQGSEA. Trimming stripped 4 bases from V and 3 bases from J, with 15 bases between. The CDR3 runs 14 residues. The CDR3 nucleotides are TGCAGCGTTGCTCTCCAGGGCGTAGACTATGGCTACACCTTC. It specifies CSVALQGVDYGYTF.

This chain links TRBV9 with TRBJ1-3; weak D call: TRBD1 (6 bases). CDR3 size: 15 residues. Deletions cut 4 bases from V and 0 bases from J, with 11 bases between. In germline, CDR1 is SGDLS, CDR2 YYNGEE. The DNA for the CDR3 is TGTGCCAGCAGCCCAGGGGCAGGCTCTGGAAACACCATATATTTT. Encoded protein: CASSPGAGSGNTIYF.